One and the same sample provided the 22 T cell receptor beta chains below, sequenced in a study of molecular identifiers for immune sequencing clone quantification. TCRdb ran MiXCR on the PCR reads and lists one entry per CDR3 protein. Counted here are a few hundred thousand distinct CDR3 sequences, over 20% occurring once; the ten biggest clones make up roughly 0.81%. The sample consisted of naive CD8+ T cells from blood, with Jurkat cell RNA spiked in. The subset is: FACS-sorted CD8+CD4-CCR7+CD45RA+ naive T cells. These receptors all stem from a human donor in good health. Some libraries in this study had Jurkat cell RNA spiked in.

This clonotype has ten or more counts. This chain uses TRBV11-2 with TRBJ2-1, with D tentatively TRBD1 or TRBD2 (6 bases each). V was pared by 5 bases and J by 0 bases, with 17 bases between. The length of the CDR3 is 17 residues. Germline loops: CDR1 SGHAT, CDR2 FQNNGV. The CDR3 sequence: CASSTLPEGGSYNEQFF. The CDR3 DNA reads TGTGCCAGCAGCACCCTCCCCGAGGGGGGCTCCTACAATGAGCAGTTCTTC.

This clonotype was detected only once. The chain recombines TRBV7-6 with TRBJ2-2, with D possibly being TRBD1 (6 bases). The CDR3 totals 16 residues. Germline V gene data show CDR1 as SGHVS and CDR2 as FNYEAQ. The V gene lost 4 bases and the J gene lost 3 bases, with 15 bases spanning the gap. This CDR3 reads CASSSSQGSYTGELFF. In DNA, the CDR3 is TGTGCCAGCAGCTCTTCCCAGGGGTCCTACACCGGGGAGCTGTTTTTT.

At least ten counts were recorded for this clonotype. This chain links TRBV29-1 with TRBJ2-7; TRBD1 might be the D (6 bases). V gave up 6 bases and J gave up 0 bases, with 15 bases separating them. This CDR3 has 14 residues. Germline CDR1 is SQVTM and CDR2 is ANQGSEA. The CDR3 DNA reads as TGCAGCGTGAACCCGGGACAAAGCTCCTACGAGCAGTACTTC. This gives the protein CSVNPGQSSYEQYF.

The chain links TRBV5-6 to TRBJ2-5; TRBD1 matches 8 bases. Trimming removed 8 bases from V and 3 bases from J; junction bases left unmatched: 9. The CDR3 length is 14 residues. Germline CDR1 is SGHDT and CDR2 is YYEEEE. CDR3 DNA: TGTGCCAGTTCCTGGGACAGGACAAAAGAGACCCAGTACTTC. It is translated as CASSWDRTKETQYF.

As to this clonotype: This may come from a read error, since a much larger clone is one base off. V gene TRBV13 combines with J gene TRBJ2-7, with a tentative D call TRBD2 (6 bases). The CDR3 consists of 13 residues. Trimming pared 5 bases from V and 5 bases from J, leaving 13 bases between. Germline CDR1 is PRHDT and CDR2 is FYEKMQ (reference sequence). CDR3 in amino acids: CASSRRGNDEQYF. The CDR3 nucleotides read TGTGCCAGCAGCCGCCGGGGGAACGACGAGCAGTACTTC.

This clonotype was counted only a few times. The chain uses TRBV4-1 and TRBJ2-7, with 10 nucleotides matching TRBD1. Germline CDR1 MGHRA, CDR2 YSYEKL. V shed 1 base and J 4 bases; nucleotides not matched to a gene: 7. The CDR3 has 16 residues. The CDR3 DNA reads TGCGCCAGCAGCCAAGGACAGGGGGCGAACCTATACGAGCAGTACTTC. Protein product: CASSQGQGANLYEQYF.

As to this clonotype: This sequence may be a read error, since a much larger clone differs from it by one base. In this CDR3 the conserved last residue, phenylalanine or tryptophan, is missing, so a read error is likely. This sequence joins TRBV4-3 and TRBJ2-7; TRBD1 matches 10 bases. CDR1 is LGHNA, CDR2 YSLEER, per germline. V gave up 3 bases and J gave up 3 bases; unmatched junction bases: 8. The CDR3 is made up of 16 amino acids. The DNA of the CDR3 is TGCGCCAGCAGCCACACGACAGGGGGCGAATACTACGAGCAGTACCTC. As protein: CASSHTTGGEYYEQYL.

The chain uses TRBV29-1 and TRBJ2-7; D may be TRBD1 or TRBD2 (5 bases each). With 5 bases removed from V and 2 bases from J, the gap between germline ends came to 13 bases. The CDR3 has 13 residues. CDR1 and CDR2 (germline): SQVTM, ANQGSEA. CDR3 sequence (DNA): TGCAGCGTTTTTGGGGGATTCACCTACGAGCAGTACTTC. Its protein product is CSVFGGFTYEQYF.

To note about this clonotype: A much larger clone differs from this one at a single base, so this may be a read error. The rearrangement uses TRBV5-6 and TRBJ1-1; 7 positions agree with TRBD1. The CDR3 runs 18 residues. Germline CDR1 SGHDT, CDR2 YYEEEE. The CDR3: CVSSPHDTGAPMNTEAFF. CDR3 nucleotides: TGTGTCAGCAGCCCCCACGATACAGGGGCCCCGATGAACACTGAAGCTTTCTTT.

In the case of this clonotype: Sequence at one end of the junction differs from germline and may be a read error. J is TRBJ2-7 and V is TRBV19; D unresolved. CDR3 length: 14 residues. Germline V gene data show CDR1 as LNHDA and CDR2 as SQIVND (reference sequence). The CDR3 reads CASSIFLGTYGQYF. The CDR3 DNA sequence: TGTGCCAGTAGTATATTTCTGGGAACCTACGGGCAGTACTTC.

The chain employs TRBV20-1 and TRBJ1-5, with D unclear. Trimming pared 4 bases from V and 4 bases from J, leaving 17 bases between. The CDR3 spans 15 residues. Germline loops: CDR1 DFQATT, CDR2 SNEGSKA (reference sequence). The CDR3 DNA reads TGCAGTGCTACAGATGGGCCGTTCGCGAATCAGCCCCAGCATTTT. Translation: CSATDGPFANQPQHF.

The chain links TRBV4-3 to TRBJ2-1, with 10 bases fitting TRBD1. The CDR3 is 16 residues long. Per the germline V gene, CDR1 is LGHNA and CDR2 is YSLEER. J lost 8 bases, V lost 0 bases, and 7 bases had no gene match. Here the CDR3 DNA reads TGCGCCAGCAGCCAAGATCTGAGACAGGGGGCATATGAGCAGTTCTTC. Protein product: CASSQDLRQGAYEQFF.

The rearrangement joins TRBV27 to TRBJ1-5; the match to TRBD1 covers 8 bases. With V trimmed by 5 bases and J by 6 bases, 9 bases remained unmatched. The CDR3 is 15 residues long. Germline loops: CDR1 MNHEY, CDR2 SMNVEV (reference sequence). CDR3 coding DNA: TGTGCCAGCAGTATGACAGGGGCTGGCAGTCAGCCCCAGCATTTT. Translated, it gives CASSMTGAGSQPQHF.

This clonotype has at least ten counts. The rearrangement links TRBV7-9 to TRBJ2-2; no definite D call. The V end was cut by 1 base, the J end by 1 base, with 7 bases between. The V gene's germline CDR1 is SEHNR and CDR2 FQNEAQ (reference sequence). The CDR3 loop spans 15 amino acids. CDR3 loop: CASSLGVGNTGELFF. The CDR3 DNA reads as TGTGCCAGCAGCTTAGGTGTTGGGAACACCGGGGAGCTGTTTTTT.

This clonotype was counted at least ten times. CDR3 sequence reads: CASSLRGPSNQPQHF. CDR3 coding DNA: TGTGCCAGCAGTTTACGGGGACCGAGCAATCAGCCCCAGCATTTT. The chain couples TRBV28 to TRBJ1-5; a possible D gene is TRBD1 (5 bases). Germline lookup yields CDR1 MDHEN and CDR2 SYDVKM. The CDR3 is 15 amino acids. Between the trimmed V and J ends, which lost 2 bases and 1 base, there was a span of 9 bases.

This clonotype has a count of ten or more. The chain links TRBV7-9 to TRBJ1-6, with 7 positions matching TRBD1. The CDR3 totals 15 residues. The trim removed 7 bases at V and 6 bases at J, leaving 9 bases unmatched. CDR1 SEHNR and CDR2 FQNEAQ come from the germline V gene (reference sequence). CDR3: CASTKAGQFNSPLHF. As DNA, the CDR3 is TGTGCCAGCACCAAAGCGGGACAGTTTAATTCACCCCTCCACTTT.

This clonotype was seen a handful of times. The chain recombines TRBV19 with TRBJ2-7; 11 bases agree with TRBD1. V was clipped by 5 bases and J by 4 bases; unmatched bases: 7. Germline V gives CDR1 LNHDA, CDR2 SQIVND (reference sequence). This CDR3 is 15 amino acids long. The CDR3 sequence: CASSPGQGGEYEQYF. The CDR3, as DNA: TGTGCCAGTAGTCCGGGACAGGGGGGAGAGTACGAGCAGTACTTC.

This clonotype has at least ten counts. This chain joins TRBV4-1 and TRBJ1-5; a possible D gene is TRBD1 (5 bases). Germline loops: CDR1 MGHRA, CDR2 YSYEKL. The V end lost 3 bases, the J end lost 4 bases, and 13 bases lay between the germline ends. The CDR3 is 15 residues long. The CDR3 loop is CASSQGEMRNQPQHF. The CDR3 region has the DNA TGCGCCAGCAGCCAGGGGGAAATGAGGAATCAGCCCCAGCATTTT.

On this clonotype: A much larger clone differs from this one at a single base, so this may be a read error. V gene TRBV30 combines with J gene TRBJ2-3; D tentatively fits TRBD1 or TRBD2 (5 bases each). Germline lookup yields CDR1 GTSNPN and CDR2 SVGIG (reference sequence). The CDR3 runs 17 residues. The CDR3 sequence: CAWSDRGSGASTDTLYF. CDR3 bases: TGTGCCTGGAGTGATAGGGGAAGCGGAGCTAGCACAGATACGCTGTATTTT.

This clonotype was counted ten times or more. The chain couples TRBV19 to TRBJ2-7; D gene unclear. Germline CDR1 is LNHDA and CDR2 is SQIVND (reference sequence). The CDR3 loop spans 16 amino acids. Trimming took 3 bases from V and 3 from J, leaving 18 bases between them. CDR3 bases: TGTGCCAGTAGTATCGGTCTTAGAGGTAGTAACTACGAGCAGTACTTC. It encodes CASSIGLRGSNYEQYF.

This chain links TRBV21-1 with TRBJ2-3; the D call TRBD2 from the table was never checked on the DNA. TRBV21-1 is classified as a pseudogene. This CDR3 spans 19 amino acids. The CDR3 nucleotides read TGTGCCAGCAGCACACCCGGGACTAGCAGTATAACCCACACAGATACGCAGTATTTT. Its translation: CASSTPGTSSITHTDTQYF.

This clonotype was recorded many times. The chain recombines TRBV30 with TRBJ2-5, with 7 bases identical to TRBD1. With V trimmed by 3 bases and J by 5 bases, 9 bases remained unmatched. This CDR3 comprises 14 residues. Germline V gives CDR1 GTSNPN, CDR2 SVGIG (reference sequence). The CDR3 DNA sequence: TGTGCCTGGAGCGTGAGACAGGGAACGGAGACCCAGTACTTC. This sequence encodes CAWSVRQGTETQYF.